Here is one TCR beta chain with its context. The sample belongs to a study of neoadjuvant anti-PD-1 for oral cavity cancer. Most PBMC samples had 400 to 550 ng input DNA in six replicates. This table comes from immunoSEQ multiplex PCR, and its TCRdb copy is limited to in-frame clones, with some not included. The sample includes roughly 60,000 clones, more than 65% seen only once; the top ten take about 2.5%. The V gene's germline CDR1 is MNHNS and CDR2 SASEGT. Trimming stripped 7 bases from V and 4 bases from J, with 7 bases between. This CDR3 is built from 11 residues. The J gene is TRBJ1-2, the V gene TRBV6-1; D unclear. Sequenced material: PBMCs, taken before nivolumab (anti-PD-1) treatment. This TCR was sampled from a person aged 35-79 years with oral cavity squamous cell carcinoma. The CDR3 is CASIGTYGYTF. For the CDR3, the DNA is TGTGCCAGCATCGGCACCTATGGCTACACCTTC.